The clone carrying this T cell receptor beta chain appeared once. This entry is derived from a study of blood T cell repertoires in COVID-19. In the study overall: The samples span acute and convalescent COVID-19 from the United States, Italy and Spain. Sources were T cells, B-cell-depleted T cells, or PBMCs; the material itself was cDNA or gDNA.

Per germline, CDR1 MNHEY and CDR2 SMNVEV (reference sequence). V was clipped by 5 bases and J by 7 bases; unmatched bases: 12. The CDR3 totals 16 residues. Under the authors' procedure: By means of reference gene primer amplification, nucleated cell counts were estimated. Clones were read by immunoSEQ multiplex PCR, and TCRdb kept only the in-frame ones, dropping some. Clonal size and the V and J genes are those of that table, whereas D and trimming came from the DNA. This sample yields over 60,000 clones, of which roughly 86% are seen a single time; under 15% belongs to the top ten. The rearrangement uses TRBV27 and TRBJ2-1; 9 positions match TRBD2. Specimen: peripheral blood. This receptor was obtained from a woman aged 55-70 years with acute or convalescent COVID-19. DNA of the CDR3: TGTGCCAGCAGTCAGCTAGCGGGGACCCCTCGGAATGAGCAGTTCTTC. Translated: CASSQLAGTPRNEQFF.